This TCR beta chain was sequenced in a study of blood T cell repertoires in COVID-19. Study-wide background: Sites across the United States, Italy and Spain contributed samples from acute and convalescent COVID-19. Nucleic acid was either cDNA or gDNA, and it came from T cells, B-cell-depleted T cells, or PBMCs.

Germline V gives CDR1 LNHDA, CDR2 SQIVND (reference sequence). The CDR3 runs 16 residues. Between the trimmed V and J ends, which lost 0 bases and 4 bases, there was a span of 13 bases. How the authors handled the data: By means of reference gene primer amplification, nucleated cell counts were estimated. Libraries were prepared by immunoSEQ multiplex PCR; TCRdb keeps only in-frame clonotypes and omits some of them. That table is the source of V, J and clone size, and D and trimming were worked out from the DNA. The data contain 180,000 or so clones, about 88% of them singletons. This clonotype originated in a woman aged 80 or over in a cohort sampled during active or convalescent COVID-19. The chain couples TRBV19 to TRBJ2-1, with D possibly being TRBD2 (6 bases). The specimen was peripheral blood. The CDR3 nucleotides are TGTGCCAGTAGTATAGAATCAGCGGGCCCTTACAATGAGCAGTTCTTC. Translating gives CASSIESAGPYNEQFF.